This entry describes one TCR beta chain. Study processing details: Filtering differed because ImmunoSEQ produced junction-only sequences that carried no quality scores. Repertoires were generated with immunoSEQ multiplex PCR, while TCRdb's copy carries only in-frame clones and drops some. V and J calls and clone size are those listed in that table; D and trimming were worked out from the DNA. The sample contains approximately 940,000 clones, around three quarters of which appear only once. The data belong to a study of shared clonotypes between healthy human individuals. Both subsets, CD45RA+ naive and CD45RA-negative memory, were split from the CD4+ cells. This receptor was identified in a man between 18 and 35 years old in good health. Sequencing was carried out using memory CD4+ T cells sorted from blood. Stated subset: CD45RA-negative fraction.

The CDR3 is CASSLVTSAHNEQFF. The CDR3 nucleotides read TGCGCCAGCAGCTTGGTAACTAGCGCCCACAATGAGCAGTTCTTC. The rearrangement links TRBV5-1 to TRBJ2-1, with TRBD2 matching over 7 bases. After removal of 0 bases from V and 5 bases from J, the junction contained 5 bases not matched to a gene. The germline gives CDR1 SGHRS, CDR2 YFSETQ. There are 15 residues in the CDR3.